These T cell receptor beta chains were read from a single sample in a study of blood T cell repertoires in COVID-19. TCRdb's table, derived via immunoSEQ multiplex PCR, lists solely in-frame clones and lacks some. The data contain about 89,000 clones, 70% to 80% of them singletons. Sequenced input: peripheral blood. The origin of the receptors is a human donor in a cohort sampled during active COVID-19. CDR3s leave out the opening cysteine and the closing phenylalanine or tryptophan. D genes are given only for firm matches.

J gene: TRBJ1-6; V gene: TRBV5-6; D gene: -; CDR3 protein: ASSLDPGTNSPLH
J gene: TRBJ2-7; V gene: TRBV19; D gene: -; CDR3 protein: ASRDHGSNEQY
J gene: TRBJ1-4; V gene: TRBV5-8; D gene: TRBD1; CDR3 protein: ASSPGQGFANEKLF
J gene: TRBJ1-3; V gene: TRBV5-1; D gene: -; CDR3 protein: ASSSALGGGGNTIY
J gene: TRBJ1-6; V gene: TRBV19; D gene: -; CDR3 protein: ASSIGVNSPLH
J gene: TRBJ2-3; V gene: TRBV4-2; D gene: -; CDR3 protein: ASSKLIGSADTQY
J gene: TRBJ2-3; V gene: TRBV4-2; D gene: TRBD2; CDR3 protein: ASSQDVQRGRTDTQY
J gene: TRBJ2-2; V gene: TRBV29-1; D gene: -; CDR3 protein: SCSLGGGELF
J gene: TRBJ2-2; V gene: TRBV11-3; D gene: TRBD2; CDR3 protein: ASSLAGGSGELF
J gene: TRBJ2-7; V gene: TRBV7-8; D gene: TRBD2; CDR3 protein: ASSLEGSGSYEQY
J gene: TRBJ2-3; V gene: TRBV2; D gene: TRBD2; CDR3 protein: ASSVGGRAADTQY
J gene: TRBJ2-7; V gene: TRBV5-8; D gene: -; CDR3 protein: ASSLLGTVSSYEQY
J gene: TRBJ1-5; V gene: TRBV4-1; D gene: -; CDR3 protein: ASSQDSDQPQH
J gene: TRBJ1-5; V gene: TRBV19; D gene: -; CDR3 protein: ASSTTGGVGNQPQH
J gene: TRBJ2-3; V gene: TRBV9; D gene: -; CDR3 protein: ASSVVGRAAGTDTQY
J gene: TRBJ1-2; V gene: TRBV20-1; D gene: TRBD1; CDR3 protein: SASGTDRNYGYT
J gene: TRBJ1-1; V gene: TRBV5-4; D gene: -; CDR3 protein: ASSRSLNTEAF
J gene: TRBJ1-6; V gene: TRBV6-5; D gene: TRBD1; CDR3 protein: ASRRGPTNSPLH
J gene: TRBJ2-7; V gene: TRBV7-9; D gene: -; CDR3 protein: ASTKQRSSYEQY
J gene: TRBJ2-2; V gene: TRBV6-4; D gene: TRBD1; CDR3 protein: ASTPDRGGELF
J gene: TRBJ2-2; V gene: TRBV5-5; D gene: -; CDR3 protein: ASSFTFNTGELF
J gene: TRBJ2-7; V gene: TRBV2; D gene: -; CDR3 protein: ASSGSWQGGYEQY
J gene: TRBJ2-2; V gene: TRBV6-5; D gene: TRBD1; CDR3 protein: ASSPDRVNTGELF
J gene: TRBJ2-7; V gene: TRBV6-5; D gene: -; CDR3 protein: ASSYSPGLRTYEQY
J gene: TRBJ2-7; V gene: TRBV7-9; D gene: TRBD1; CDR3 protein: ASSLGQGVD
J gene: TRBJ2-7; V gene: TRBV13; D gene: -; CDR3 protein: ASSFRDEQY
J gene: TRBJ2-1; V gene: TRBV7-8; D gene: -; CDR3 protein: ASSFGRGPYNEQF
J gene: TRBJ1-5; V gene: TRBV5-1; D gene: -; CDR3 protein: ASSLGGGNQPQH
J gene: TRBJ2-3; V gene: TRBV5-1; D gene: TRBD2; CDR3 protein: ASKTASGSADTQY